The rows below give T cell receptor beta chains drawn from one sample of a study of neurological immune-mediated disorders. Using its own MiXCR run on the 5' RACE reads, TCRdb lists one record per CDR3 protein. The sample shows 80,000 to 95,000 distinct CDR3 sequences, 3% to 4% of them seen only once. Sequences were obtained from PBMCs. The receptors here all came from a woman aged 45-59 years with multiple sclerosis. Each CDR3 is given with its conserved first and last residue. The D gene is left open where the match is weak. Only some rows state a clone size, as once, few, many or a class for expanded clones.

cdr3_aa cdr3_nt j_call d_call clone_size v_call
CASSVDGSPYEQYF TGTGCCAGCAGCGTAGATGGGAGCCCGTACGAGCAGTACTTC TRBJ2-7 - - TRBV9
CASSDPSGGAGETQYF TGTGCCAGTAGCGATCCAAGCGGGGGGGCCGGAGAGACCCAGTACTTC TRBJ2-5 TRBD2 few TRBV19
CASSVAAGEQFF TGTGCCAGCAGCGTAGCGGCAGGGGAGCAGTTCTTC TRBJ2-1 - many TRBV9
CASSKAKAYYEQYF TGTGCCAGCAGCAAAGCGAAGGCCTACTACGAACAGTACTTC TRBJ2-7 - - TRBV21-1
CASRGTGYNEQFF TGTGCCAGCAGAGGGACAGGATACAATGAGCAGTTCTTC TRBJ2-1 TRBD1 many TRBV7-6
CSVTGGDPFF TGCAGTGTCACGGGGGGGGACCCGTTCTTC TRBJ2-1 TRBD2 many TRBV20-1
CASSQDTAGGPRDTQYF TGCGCCAGCAGCCAAGATACGGCGGGGGGGCCACGGGATACGCAGTATTTT TRBJ2-3 TRBD2 many TRBV4-1
CSARTSGGPQETQYF TGCAGTGCCAGGACTAGCGGGGGGCCCCAAGAGACCCAGTACTTC TRBJ2-5 TRBD2 many TRBV20-1
CASSLDYEQYF TGCGCCAGCAGCTTGGATTACGAGCAGTACTTC TRBJ2-7 - many TRBV5-1
CSARPSGDSGANVLTF TGCAGTGCTAGACCCAGCGGGGACTCTGGGGCCAACGTCCTGACTTTC TRBJ2-6 TRBD2 many TRBV20-1
CASSAQGADTQYF TGCGCCAGCAGCGCACAGGGGGCAGATACGCAGTATTTT TRBJ2-3 TRBD1 many TRBV5-1
CASSLVPRGANEKLFF TGTGCCAGCAGCTTGGTGCCGAGGGGGGCCAACGAAAAACTGTTTTTT TRBJ1-4 - many TRBV5-6
CSVADTQDQQETQYF TGCAGTGTCGCGGATACCCAGGACCAACAAGAGACCCAGTACTTC TRBJ2-5 - many TRBV20-1
CASSLGQGLYGYTF TGTGCCAGCAGCTTGGGACAGGGACTATATGGCTACACCTTC TRBJ1-2 TRBD1 few TRBV7-9
CSANQGHLNQPQHF TGCAGTGCAAACCAGGGACACCTCAATCAGCCCCAGCATTTT TRBJ1-5 - many TRBV20-1
CASSRTGANRRQPQHF TGTGCCAGCAGCCGGACAGGGGCGAATAGGAGGCAGCCCCAGCATTTT TRBJ1-5 TRBD1 many TRBV5-6
CASSLVMGGVRSYEQYF TGTGCCAGCAGCTTAGTGATGGGCGGGGTCCGCTCCTACGAGCAGTACTTC TRBJ2-7 - - TRBV7-2
CASSRQGAGTEAFF TGTGCCAGCAGCAGGCAGGGGGCTGGCACTGAAGCTTTCTTT TRBJ1-1 TRBD1 few TRBV7-9
CASSLASRGVADTQYF TGCGCCAGCAGCTTGGCCTCGCGGGGGGTAGCAGATACGCAGTATTTT TRBJ2-3 TRBD2 many TRBV5-1
CAISESSYEQYF TGTGCCATCAGTGAGTCGTCCTACGAGCAGTACTTC TRBJ2-7 - many TRBV10-3
CASSSETGGNTEAFF TGTGCCAGCAGCTCCGAGACAGGGGGGAACACTGAAGCTTTCTTT TRBJ1-1 TRBD1 many TRBV7-9
CASSRTQTVNTIYF TGTGCCAGCAGCCGAACCCAGACGGTAAACACCATATATTTT TRBJ1-3 - many TRBV3-1
CASSQGQSYEQYF TGTGCCAGCAGTCAAGGACAGTCCTACGAGCAGTACTTC TRBJ2-7 - many TRBV12-3/TRBV12-4
CASSVDQEGTQYF TGTGCCAGCAGCGTAGACCAGGAGGGGACCCAGTACTTC TRBJ2-5 - many TRBV9
CASSTGQGARTEAFF TGCGCCAGCAGCACGGGACAGGGGGCGAGAACTGAAGCTTTCTTT TRBJ1-1 TRBD1 many TRBV5-1
CASMEQELTEAFF TGCGCCAGCATGGAACAGGAACTCACTGAAGCTTTCTTT TRBJ1-1 - many TRBV5-1
CSANGGHNEQFF TGCAGTGCAAACGGGGGGCACAATGAGCAGTTCTTC TRBJ2-1 - many TRBV20-1
CASSLARAGTGLDF TGCGCCAGCAGCTTGGCCAGAGCCGGGACAGGGTTGGATTTT TRBJ2-3 TRBD1 many TRBV5-1
CSASTPNGYTF TGCAGTGCTAGCACTCCTAATGGCTACACCTTC TRBJ1-2 - many TRBV20-1
CASSPGESQPQHF TGTGCCAGCAGCCCAGGGGAAAGTCAGCCCCAGCATTTT TRBJ1-5 - many TRBV7-9
CSAQAGRDEQYF TGCAGTGCTCAAGCGGGGCGGGACGAGCAGTACTTC TRBJ2-7 TRBD2 many TRBV20-1
CATSRGGARSNQPQHF TGTGCCACCAGCAGAGGGGGGGCACGAAGCAATCAGCCCCAGCATTTT TRBJ1-5 - many TRBV15
CAINGKGTGANVLTF TGTGCCATCAACGGGAAAGGGACAGGGGCCAACGTCCTGACTTTC TRBJ2-6 - many TRBV10-3
CASSFRSSGEETQYF TGTGCCAGCAGCTTTCGGTCTAGCGGGGAAGAGACCCAGTACTTC TRBJ2-5 TRBD2 many TRBV7-2
CASSLGQWTGELFF TGTGCCAGCAGCTTGGGACAGTGGACCGGGGAGCTGTTTTTT TRBJ2-2 TRBD1 many TRBV7-6
CASSFGSNQPQHF TGTGCCAGCAGTTTCGGTAGCAATCAGCCCCAGCATTTT TRBJ1-5 - many TRBV12-3/TRBV12-4
CASSHWTRTESYEQYF TGCGCCAGCAGCCATTGGACGAGGACGGAATCCTACGAGCAGTACTTC TRBJ2-7 - many TRBV5-1
CASVPLGGEAFF TGTGCCAGCGTTCCCTTGGGCGGTGAAGCTTTCTTT TRBJ1-1 - many TRBV12-3/TRBV12-4
CAISENRGIYGYTF TGTGCCATCAGTGAAAACAGGGGGATCTATGGCTACACCTTC TRBJ1-2 TRBD1 many TRBV10-3
CASSSGTSGGAGEQFF TGTGCCAGCAGTTCCGGGACTAGCGGGGGGGCGGGTGAGCAGTTCTTC TRBJ2-1 TRBD2 many TRBV27
CASSPTPGTGELFF TGCGCCAGCAGCCCAACACCAGGCACCGGGGAGCTGTTTTTT TRBJ2-2 - many TRBV5-1
CSAIGQGGYTF TGCAGTGCTATAGGACAGGGAGGCTACACCTTC TRBJ1-2 TRBD1 many TRBV20-1
CASSHKGGFYEQYF TGTGCCAGCAGCCATAAGGGGGGTTTCTACGAGCAGTACTTC TRBJ2-7 - many TRBV7-6
CASSPWTGNNEQFF TGCGCCAGCAGCCCCTGGACAGGGAACAATGAACAGTTCTTC TRBJ2-1 TRBD1 many TRBV5-1